This entry lists 29 T cell receptor beta chains sequenced from one sample in a study of blood T cell repertoires in COVID-19. Clones were read by immunoSEQ multiplex PCR, and TCRdb kept only the in-frame ones, dropping some. The sample shows 200,000 to 250,000 clones, 85% to 90% of them seen only once. Sequenced input: PBMCs or T cells enriched from blood (not recorded which). The receptors stem from a man in his forties or fifties who had been exposed to COVID-19.

This chain connects TRBV28 to TRBJ2-4, with D possibly being TRBD1 (6 bases). Germline CDR1 is MDHEN and CDR2 is SYDVKM. V lost 5 bases and J lost 6, with 17 bases in between. The CDR3 is 15 residues long. CDR3 residues: CASSPASGVRNIQYF. CDR3 nucleotides: TGTGCCAGCAGTCCCGCGTCAGGGGTCAGAAACATTCAGTACTTC.

This chain uses TRBV5-1 with TRBJ2-7, with D tentatively TRBD2 (5 bases). Germline V gene lookup returns CDR1 SGHRS and CDR2 YFSETQ. The CDR3 extends over 11 amino acids. For the CDR3, the DNA is TGCGCCAGCAGCTTGGGTCTTAGCGCCGACGTC. The encoded protein is CASSLGLSADV.

This chain joins TRBV11-3 and TRBJ1-3; no clear D. The V gene lost 3 bases and the J gene lost 4 bases, with 7 bases spanning the gap. The CDR3 is made up of 13 amino acids. CDR1 is SGHNT and CDR2 is YENEEA in the germline V gene. The DNA for the CDR3 is TGTGCCAGCAGCTTGGGCGCCGGAAACACCATATATTTT. Protein sequence: CASSLGAGNTIYF.

This chain uses TRBV15 with TRBJ2-3, with 13 positions matching TRBD2. The CDR3 is made up of 17 amino acids. J gave up 5 bases and V 1 base, and 6 bases lay outside the gene matches. The germline gives CDR1 LNHNV, CDR2 YYDKDF (reference sequence). Here the CDR3 reads CATSRGTSGSYLDTQYF. In nucleotides, the CDR3 is TGTGCCACCAGCAGAGGGACTAGCGGGAGTTATCTAGATACGCAGTATTTT.

The chain uses TRBV6-5 and TRBJ1-2, with D possibly TRBD1 on 6 matching bases. The germline CDR1 and CDR2 sequences are MNHEY and SVGAGI. This CDR3 contains 15 residues. The ends were cut back, 5 bases at V and 8 bases at J, with 21 bases in the middle. The CDR3 region has the DNA TGTGCCAGCAGTCATAACATATACAGGGTTGGCGGCTACACCTTC. Amino acid sequence: CASSHNIYRVGGYTF.

The chain links TRBV6-5 to TRBJ1-5, with D maybe TRBD1 (5 bases). The CDR3 consists of 14 residues. V was trimmed by 4 bases and J by 5 bases, leaving 12 bases between them. The germline V gene encodes CDR1 MNHEY and CDR2 SVGAGI. In DNA form, the CDR3 reads TGTGCCAGCAGTTTGGGCAGGGTCGATCAGCCCCAGCATTTT. This encodes CASSLGRVDQPQHF.

The chain joins TRBV28 to TRBJ1-6; TRBD1 agrees at 7 bases. Germline lookup yields CDR1 MDHEN and CDR2 SYDVKM. The CDR3 covers 14 residues. Trimming at V came to 1 base and at J to 12 bases, leaving 6 bases not matched to a gene. The DNA of the CDR3 is TGTGCCAGCAGTTTATCAGGGGGAAAACGACCCCTCCACTTT. It yields the protein CASSLSGGKRPLHF.

This clone was picked up one time. J is TRBJ2-3 and V is TRBV7-3; possibly TRBD1 for D (6 bases). The CDR3 covers 14 residues. The V gene lost 5 bases and the J gene lost 3 bases, with 12 bases spanning the gap. In germline, CDR1 is SGHTA, CDR2 FQGTGA. As DNA, the CDR3 is TGTGCCAGCAGCCAAACAGGGTTTACAGATACGCAGTATTTT. Translation gives CASSQTGFTDTQYF.

This chain uses TRBV18 with TRBJ1-1; D gene ambiguous. Germline CDR1 and CDR2: KGHSH and LQKENI. Trimming removed 3 bases from V and 3 bases from J, with 11 bases in between. CDR3 size: 14 residues. The CDR3 region has the DNA TGTGCCAGCTCACCTTGGGGAGTGGACACTGAAGCTTTCTTT. Encoded protein: CASSPWGVDTEAFF.

In its sample, this clone was seen once. V gene TRBV19 combines with J gene TRBJ2-7; a possible D gene is TRBD2 (5 bases). V lost 4 bases and J 2 bases, leaving 15 bases between the germline ends. The CDR3 has 15 amino acids. CDR1 is LNHDA, CDR2 SQIVND, per germline (reference sequence). CDR3 protein: CASSSAGGRTYEQYF. CDR3 DNA sequence: TGTGCCAGTAGTAGCGCGGGTGGAAGAACCTACGAGCAGTACTTC.

This clone appeared once. The rearrangement uses TRBV5-1 and TRBJ2-7, with 14 bases that match TRBD2. Germline CDR1 and CDR2: SGHRS and YFSETQ. The CDR3 consists of 18 residues. The trim removed 6 bases at V and 3 bases at J, leaving 14 bases unmatched. This chain's CDR3 is CASTIPGLAGVRYYEQYV. As DNA, the CDR3 is TGCGCCAGCACCATACCGGGACTAGCGGGGGTAAGGTACTACGAGCAGTACGTC.

V gene TRBV7-8 combines with J gene TRBJ1-4; D is unclear. This CDR3 is 18 amino acids long. In germline, CDR1 is SGHVS, CDR2 FQNEAQ. Trimming took off 3 bases at V and 0 bases at J, with 17 bases between the two ends. The CDR3 coding sequence is TGTGCCAGCAGCTTCGTATCCGTCGGGGAAGCAACTAATGAAAAACTGTTTTTT. The encoded protein is CASSFVSVGEATNEKLFF.

This clone has only one observation. V is TRBV9 and J is TRBJ1-3, with no clear D. The germline V gene encodes CDR1 SGDLS and CDR2 YYNGEE. CDR3 size: 13 residues. Trimming took off 4 bases at V and 4 bases at J, with 9 bases between the two ends. CDR3 nucleotides: TGTGCCAGCAGCTCCAGAGGAGGAAACACCATATATTTT. Translated: CASSSRGGNTIYF.

The rearrangement joins TRBV27 to TRBJ2-5; tentative D call: TRBD1 (6 bases). The CDR3 sequence is 14 residues long. Deletions cut 4 bases from V and 2 bases from J, with 11 bases between. Germline V gene lookup returns CDR1 MNHEY and CDR2 SMNVEV (reference sequence). CDR3 amino acids: CASSSTGYQETQYF. The CDR3 coding sequence is TGTGCCAGCAGTTCTACAGGGTATCAAGAGACCCAGTACTTC.

CDR3 coding DNA: TGCGCCAGCAGCGAGGGACAGAACACCGGGGAGCTGTTTTTT. It is translated as CASSEGQNTGELFF. The rearrangement joins TRBV5-1 to TRBJ2-2, with a weak D call TRBD1 (6 bases). V gave up 4 bases and J gave up 1 base, with 8 bases separating them. CDR3 length: 14 residues. Per germline, CDR1 SGHRS and CDR2 YFSETQ. The entire variable domain, with the rest obtained from reference TRBV5-1 and TRBJ2-2, is as follows: KAGVTQTPRYLIKTRGQQVTLSCSPISGHRSVSWYQQTPGQGLQFLFEYFSETQRNKGNFPGRFSGRQFSNSRSEMNVSTLELGDSALYLCASSEGQNTGELFFGEGSRLTVL.

The chain is built from TRBV27 and TRBJ1-1; D perhaps matches TRBD1 (6 bases). The CDR3 is 13 residues long. The germline V gene encodes CDR1 MNHEY and CDR2 SMNVEV (reference sequence). V lost 6 bases, J lost 2 bases, and 10 bases lay in between. CDR3 sequence reads: CASSQQGNTEAFF. CDR3 coding DNA: TGTGCCAGCAGCCAACAGGGTAACACTGAAGCTTTCTTT.

J is TRBJ1-5 and V is TRBV4-2; 10 bases agree with TRBD1. The CDR3 has 18 residues. From germline, CDR1 is LGHNA and CDR2 YNFKEQ. V gave up 0 bases and J gave up 2 bases; unmatched junction bases: 7. The DNA for the CDR3 is TGTGCCAGCAGCCAAGAGAATGGGGACAGGGGTGGCAATCAGCCCCAGCATTTT. Translating it yields CASSQENGDRGGNQPQHF.

J is TRBJ2-1 and V is TRBV20-1; TRBD2 aligns across 12 bases. The CDR3 runs to 17 residues. Germline CDR1 is DFQATT and CDR2 is SNEGSKA (reference sequence). V lost 3 bases to trimming and J lost 6 bases; unmatched junction nucleotides: 12. CDR3 nucleotide sequence: TGCAGTGCTAGTGGACTAGCGGGACGACGGAATAGCAATGAGCAGTTCTTC. It yields the protein CSASGLAGRRNSNEQFF.

V usage is TRBV3-1 (or the pseudogene TRBV3-2) and J usage is TRBJ2-1; D gene unclear. Germline V gives CDR1 LGHDT, CDR2 YNNKEL (reference sequence). This CDR3 is built from 16 residues. V gave up 1 base and J gave up 10 bases, with 20 bases separating them. The CDR3 DNA sequence: TGTGCCAGCAGCCAAGTCAACTATCCAACAATTGGGGAGCAGTTCTTC. It specifies CASSQVNYPTIGEQFF.

The chain is built from TRBV15 and TRBJ1-2, with TRBD1 matching over 7 bases. J lost 5 bases, V lost 3 bases, and 18 bases had no gene match. CDR1 and CDR2 from the germline V gene are LNHNV and YYDKDF (reference sequence). The CDR3 sequence is 18 residues long. The chain's CDR3 is CATSSPGDRVLETYGYTF. CDR3 nucleotides: TGTGCCACCAGCAGTCCTGGCGACAGGGTATTGGAGACTTATGGCTACACCTTC.

CDR3 residues: CASSHTNTGELFF. CDR3 sequence (DNA): TGTGCCAGCAGCCATACAAACACCGGGGAGCTGTTTTTT. The gene calls are TRBV7-3 and TRBJ2-2; D gene unclear. The CDR3 is 13 amino acids. The germline gives CDR1 SGHTA, CDR2 FQGTGA. The V end lost 5 bases, the J end lost 2 bases, and 6 bases lay between the germline ends.

The V gene is TRBV2, the J gene TRBJ2-2, with TRBD1 matching 7 bases. Trimming took 4 bases from V and 2 from J; bases not matched to a gene: 1. CDR1 and CDR2 from the germline V gene are SNHLY and FYNNEI. This CDR3 spans 14 amino acids. CDR3 amino acids: CASSGTGNTGELFF. Here the CDR3 DNA reads TGTGCCAGCAGTGGGACAGGAAACACCGGGGAGCTGTTTTTT.

The rearrangement uses TRBV6-6 and TRBJ1-2; TRBD1 matches at 7 bases. Germline trimming cut 10 bases from V and 4 bases from J; bases unmatched to any gene: 3. Per the germline V gene, CDR1 is MNHNY and CDR2 is SVGAGI (reference sequence). The CDR3 contains 11 residues. For the CDR3, the DNA is TGTGCCACCAGACAGGGCTATGGCTACACCTTC. This codes for CATRQGYGYTF.

This chain uses TRBV9 with TRBJ1-2; D may be TRBD1 (6 bases). This CDR3 has 15 amino acids. Deletions cut 4 bases from V and 8 bases from J, with 21 bases between. The germline V gene has CDR1 SGDLS and CDR2 YYNGEE. CDR3 bases: TGTGCCAGCAGCCCCCACGGGGATCAGGGGTACGGCTACACCTTC. Translation: CASSPHGDQGYGYTF.

The chain recombines TRBV7-6 with TRBJ1-2; D unclear. Germline CDR1 SGHVS, CDR2 FNYEAQ. The CDR3 has 13 amino acids. V shed 2 bases and J shed 6 bases, with 10 bases lying between them. CDR3 sequence: CASSLRSGDGYTF. CDR3 sequence (DNA): TGTGCCAGCAGCTTAAGATCCGGAGATGGCTACACCTTC. The full variable domain, in which reference TRBV7-6 and TRBJ1-2 provide the parts outside the CDR3, is GAGVSQSPRYKVTKRGQDVALRCDPISGHVSLYWYRQALGQGPEFLTYFNYEAQQDKSGLPNDRFSAERPEGSISTLTIQRTEQRDSAMYRCASSLRSGDGYTFGSGTRLTVV.

As concerns this clone: The same CDR3 can be traced to other DNA sequences in this sample. This sequence joins TRBV5-6 and TRBJ1-5; D ambiguous. Per the germline V gene, CDR1 is SGHDT and CDR2 is YYEEEE. Between the trimmed V and J ends, which lost 0 bases and 5 bases, there was a span of 6 bases. This CDR3 region has 13 residues. The CDR3 DNA follows: TGTGCCAGCAGCTTGGGAGGCGATCAGCCCCAGCATTTT. Amino acid sequence: CASSLGGDQPQHF.

The chain uses TRBV7-9 and TRBJ2-1; 8 bases match TRBD1. CDR1 and CDR2 from the germline V gene are SEHNR and FQNEAQ (reference sequence). J lost 6 bases, V lost 1 base, and 2 bases had no gene match. The CDR3 has 14 residues. The CDR3: CASSLGTGGNEQFF. In DNA form, the CDR3 reads TGTGCCAGCAGCTTAGGTACAGGGGGCAATGAGCAGTTCTTC.

The chain links TRBV29-1 to TRBJ2-1; possibly TRBD2 for D (6 bases). Trimming took off 7 bases at V and 0 bases at J, with 13 bases between the two ends. CDR3 size: 14 residues. The germline V gene encodes CDR1 SQVTM and CDR2 ANQGSEA. The CDR3 DNA sequence: TGCAGCGCAGGCGGGGCAGACTCCTACAATGAGCAGTTCTTC. Translating it yields CSAGGADSYNEQFF.

V usage is TRBV6-1 and J usage is TRBJ1-1; D remains unclear. Germline CDR1 and CDR2: MNHNS and SASEGT. Trimming removed 2 bases from V and 2 bases from J, with 6 bases in between. This CDR3 contains 13 residues. The CDR3 DNA reads as TGTGCCAGCAGTGAAACAGCCAACACTGAAGCTTTCTTT. Translating gives CASSETANTEAFF.